The T cell receptor beta chain described here comes from a study of OX40 agonist ivuxolimab in advanced cancers. The CDR3 loop spans 13 amino acids. Trimming took 2 bases from V and 3 from J; bases not matched to a gene: 1. The germline CDR1 and CDR2 sequences are SEHNR and FQNEAQ (reference sequence). This table comes from immunoSEQ multiplex PCR, and its TCRdb copy is limited to in-frame clones, with some not included. The sample holds approximately 70,000 clones, 86% seen once. Notes on this clone: The antigen is unknown.

Study-wide points: Expansion of clones was among the lowest in partial responders at 0.1-3.0 mg/kg. Expanded peripheral T-cell antigen specificity went undetermined. Low normalized T-cell clonal expansion was also seen in some nonresponders.

This clonotype originated in an adult with an advanced solid tumor such as melanoma, head and neck, liver or kidney cancer. V gene TRBV7-9 combines with J gene TRBJ2-7, with 7 bases fitting TRBD1. This specimen consisted of CD4+ or CD8+ T cells sorted from blood, obtained in a trial of the OX40 agonist ivuxolimab. The CDR3 loop is CASSLQGDYEQYF. The CDR3 coding sequence is TGTGCCAGCAGCTTACAGGGGGACTACGAGCAGTACTTC.